The 2 T cell receptor beta chains reported below all come from one sample, sequenced in a study of T cell repertoires in cytomegalovirus infection. No antigen is known for these receptors. TCRdb used MiXCR to reprocess the reads, holding one entry per CDR3 protein. This table holds tens of thousands of distinct CDR3 sequences, around 30% found once. The specimen was CD8+ T cells from cultured PBMCs, collected from culture after CMV antigen stimulation. These receptors were obtained from a human donor in good health (CMV status not recorded). Some clones in this sample may be carry-over from other donors' samples.

In this sample, this clonotype turned up many times. The CDR3 DNA is TGCAGTGCTAGTGCCCTCTTGGGGGGGGGCTGGACAGATACGCAGTATTTT. Protein: CSASALLGGGWTDTQYF. This sequence joins TRBV20-1 and TRBJ2-3; possibly TRBD2 for D (7 bases). The CDR3 has 17 amino acids. Between the trimmed V and J ends, which lost 3 bases and 3 bases, there was a span of 22 bases. The germline gives CDR1 DFQATT, CDR2 SNEGSKA (reference sequence).

This clonotype appeared many times. V is TRBV12-3 or TRBV12-4 and J is TRBJ2-6; 7 nucleotides line up with TRBD2. Losses at the gene ends were 3 bases for V and 0 bases for J; bases not matched to a gene: 14. This CDR3 is 20 amino acids long. CDR3 sequence (DNA): TGTGCCAGCAGTTTGTCTCCTACTAGGCGGGAGTTCTCTGGGGCCAACGTCCTGACTTTC. This encodes CASSLSPTRREFSGANVLTF.